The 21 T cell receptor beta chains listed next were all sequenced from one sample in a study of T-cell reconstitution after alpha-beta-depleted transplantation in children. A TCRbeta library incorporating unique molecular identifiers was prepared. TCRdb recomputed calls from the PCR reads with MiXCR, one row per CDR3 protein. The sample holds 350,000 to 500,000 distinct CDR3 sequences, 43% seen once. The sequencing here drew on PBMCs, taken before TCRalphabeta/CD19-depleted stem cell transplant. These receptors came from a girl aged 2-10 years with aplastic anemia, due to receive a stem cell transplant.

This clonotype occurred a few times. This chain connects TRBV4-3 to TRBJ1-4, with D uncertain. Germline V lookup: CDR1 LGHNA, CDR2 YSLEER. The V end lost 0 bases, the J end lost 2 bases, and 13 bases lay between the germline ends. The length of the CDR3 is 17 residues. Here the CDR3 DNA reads TGCGCCAGCAGCCAAGAGGGAACCCCGGCGACTAATGAAAAACTGTTTTTT. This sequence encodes CASSQEGTPATNEKLFF.

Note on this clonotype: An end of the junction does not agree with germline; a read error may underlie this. CDR3 DNA sequence: TGTGCTAGCAGCTTTTCTTTGGGCGAGACCCAGTACTTC. Translation: CASSFSLGETQYF. The J gene is TRBJ2-5, the V gene TRBV7-7; D is undetermined. This CDR3 region has 13 residues. In germline, CDR1 is SSHAT, CDR2 FNYEAQ (reference sequence).

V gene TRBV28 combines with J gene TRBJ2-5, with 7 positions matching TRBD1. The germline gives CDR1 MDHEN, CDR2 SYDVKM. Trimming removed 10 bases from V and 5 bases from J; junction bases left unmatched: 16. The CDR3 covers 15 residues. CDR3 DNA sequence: TGTGCCACCAACCAGGGGACAGCGGCCGGGGAGACCCAGTACTTC. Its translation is CATNQGTAAGETQYF.

CDR3 residues: CSARDLSAGTSNQPQHF. CDR3 DNA: TGCAGTGCTAGAGATCTGTCGGCAGGGACTAGCAATCAGCCCCAGCATTTT. The genes are TRBV20-1 and TRBJ1-5, with TRBD1 as a possible D gene (5 bases). Germline values: CDR1 DFQATT, CDR2 SNEGSKA (reference sequence). With 0 bases removed from V and 0 bases from J, the gap between germline ends came to 15 bases. This CDR3 contains 17 residues.

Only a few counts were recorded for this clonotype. DNA of the CDR3: TGTGCCAGCAGCCTTTGGGTCGCCAATTTCAATGAGCAGTTCTTC. Translating it yields CASSLWVANFNEQFF. J is TRBJ2-1 and V is TRBV7-9; no clear D gene. Germline V gives CDR1 SEHNR, CDR2 FQNEAQ (reference sequence). V lost 5 bases to trimming and J lost 6 bases, with 17 bases between them. The CDR3 has 15 amino acids.

The CDR3 region has the DNA TGTGCCAGCAGTTTAGCGGGGTCGGCGTACGAGCAGTACTTC. This gives the protein CASSLAGSAYEQYF. The chain links TRBV6-5 to TRBJ2-7, with 8 bases matching TRBD2. Germline CDR1 and CDR2: MNHEY and SVGAGI. The CDR3 consists of 14 residues. With V trimmed by 4 bases and J by 4 bases, 6 bases remained unmatched.

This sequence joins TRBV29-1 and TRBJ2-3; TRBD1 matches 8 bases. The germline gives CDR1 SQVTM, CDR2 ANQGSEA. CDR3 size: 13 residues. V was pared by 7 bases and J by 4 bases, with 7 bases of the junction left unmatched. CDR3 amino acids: CSATRGRPDTQYF. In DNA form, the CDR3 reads TGCAGCGCAACCAGGGGGCGCCCAGATACGCAGTATTTT.

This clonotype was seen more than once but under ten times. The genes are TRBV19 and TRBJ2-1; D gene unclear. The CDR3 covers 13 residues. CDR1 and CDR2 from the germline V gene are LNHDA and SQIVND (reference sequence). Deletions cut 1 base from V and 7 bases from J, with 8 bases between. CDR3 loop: CASSIGMGNEQFF. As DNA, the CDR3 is TGTGCCAGTAGTATAGGTATGGGAAATGAGCAGTTCTTC.

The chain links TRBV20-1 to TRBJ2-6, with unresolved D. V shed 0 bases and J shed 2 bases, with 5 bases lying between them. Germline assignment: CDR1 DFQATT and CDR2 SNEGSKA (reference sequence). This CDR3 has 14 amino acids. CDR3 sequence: CSARDVTGANVLTF. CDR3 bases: TGCAGTGCTAGAGATGTTACTGGGGCCAACGTCCTGACTTTC.

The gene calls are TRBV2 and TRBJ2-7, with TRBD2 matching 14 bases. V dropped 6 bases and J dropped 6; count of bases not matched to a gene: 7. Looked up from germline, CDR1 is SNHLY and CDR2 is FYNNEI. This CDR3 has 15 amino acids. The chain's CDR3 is CASRSGTSGRGEQYF. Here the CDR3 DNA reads TGTGCCAGCAGGTCCGGGACTAGCGGGAGAGGCGAGCAGTACTTC.

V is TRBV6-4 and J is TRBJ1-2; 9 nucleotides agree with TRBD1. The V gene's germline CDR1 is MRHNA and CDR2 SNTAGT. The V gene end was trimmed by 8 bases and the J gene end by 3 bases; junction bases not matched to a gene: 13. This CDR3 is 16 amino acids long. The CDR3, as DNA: TGTGCCAGCGCCCGGCCGTGGACAGGGGAGGACTATGGCTACACCTTC. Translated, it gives CASARPWTGEDYGYTF.

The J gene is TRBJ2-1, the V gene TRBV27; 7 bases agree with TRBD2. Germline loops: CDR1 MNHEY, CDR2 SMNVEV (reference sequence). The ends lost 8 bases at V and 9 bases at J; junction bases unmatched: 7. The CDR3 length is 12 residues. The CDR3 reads CASVGTIGEQFF. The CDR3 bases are TGTGCCAGCGTCGGGACTATTGGTGAGCAGTTCTTC.

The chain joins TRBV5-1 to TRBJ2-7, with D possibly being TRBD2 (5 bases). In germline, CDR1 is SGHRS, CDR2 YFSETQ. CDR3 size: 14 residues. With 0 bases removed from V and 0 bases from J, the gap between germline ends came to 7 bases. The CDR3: CASSLGEGSYEQYF. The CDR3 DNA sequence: TGCGCCAGCAGCTTGGGCGAGGGCTCCTACGAGCAGTACTTC. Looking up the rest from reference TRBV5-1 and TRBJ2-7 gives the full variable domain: KAGVTQTPRYLIKTRGQQVTLSCSPISGHRSVSWYQQTPGQGLQFLFEYFSETQRNKGNFPGRFSGRQFSNSRSEMNVSTLELGDSALYLCASSLGEGSYEQYFGPGTRLTVT.

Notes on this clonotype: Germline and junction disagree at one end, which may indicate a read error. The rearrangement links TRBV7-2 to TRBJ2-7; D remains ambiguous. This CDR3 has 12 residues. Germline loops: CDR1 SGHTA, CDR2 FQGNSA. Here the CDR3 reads CANSSPRAEQYF. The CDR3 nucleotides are TGTGCCAACAGCTCCCCCCGGGCCGAGCAGTACTTC. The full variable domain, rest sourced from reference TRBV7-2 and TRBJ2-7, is GAGVSQSPSNKVTEKGKDVELRCDPISGHTALYWYRQSLGQGLEFLIYFQGNSAPDKSGLPSDRFSAERTGGSVSTLTIQRTQQEDSAVYLCANSSPRAEQYFGPGTRLTVT.

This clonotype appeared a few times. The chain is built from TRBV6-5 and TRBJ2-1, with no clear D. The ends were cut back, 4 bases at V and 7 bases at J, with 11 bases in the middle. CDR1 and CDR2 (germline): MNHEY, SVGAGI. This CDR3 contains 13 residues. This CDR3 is CASSFKEGNEQFF. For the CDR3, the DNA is TGTGCCAGCAGTTTCAAGGAAGGTAATGAGCAGTTCTTC.

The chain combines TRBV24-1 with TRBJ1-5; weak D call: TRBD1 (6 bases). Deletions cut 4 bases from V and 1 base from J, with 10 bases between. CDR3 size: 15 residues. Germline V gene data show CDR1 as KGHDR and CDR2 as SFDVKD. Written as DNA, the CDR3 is TGTGCCACCAGTGAAAGGGGGTCGAGCAATCAGCCCCAGCATTTT. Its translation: CATSERGSSNQPQHF.

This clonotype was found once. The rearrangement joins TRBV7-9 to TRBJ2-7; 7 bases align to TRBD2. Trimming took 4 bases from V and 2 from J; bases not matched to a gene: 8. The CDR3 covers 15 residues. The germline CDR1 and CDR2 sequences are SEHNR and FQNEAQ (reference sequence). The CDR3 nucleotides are TGTGCCAGCAGCTCCCCCGTGGGGACTACCTACGAGCAGTACTTC. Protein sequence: CASSSPVGTTYEQYF. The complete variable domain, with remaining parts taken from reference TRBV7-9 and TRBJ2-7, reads DTGVSQNPRHKITKRGQNVTFRCDPISEHNRLYWYRQTLGQGPEFLTYFQNEAQLEKSRLLSDRFSAERPKGSFSTLEIQRTEQGDSAMYLCASSSPVGTTYEQYFGPGTRLTVT.

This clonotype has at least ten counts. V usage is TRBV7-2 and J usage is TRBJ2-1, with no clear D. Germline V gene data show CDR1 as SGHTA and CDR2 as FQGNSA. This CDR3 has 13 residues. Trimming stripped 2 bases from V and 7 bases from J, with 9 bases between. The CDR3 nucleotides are TGTGCCAGCAGCTTAATTGAGAGGAATGAGCAGTTCTTC. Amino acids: CASSLIERNEQFF.

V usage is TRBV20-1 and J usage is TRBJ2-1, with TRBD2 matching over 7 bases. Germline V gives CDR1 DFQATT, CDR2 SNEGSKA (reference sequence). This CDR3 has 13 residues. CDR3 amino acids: CRVPGTTDDEQFF. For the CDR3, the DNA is TGCAGGGTTCCGGGGACTACAGACGATGAGCAGTTCTTC.

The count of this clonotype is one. The DNA of the CDR3 is TGCGCCAGCAGTGATCCAGGAAGGGGGCAAGAGACCCAGTACTTC. This gives the protein CASSDPGRGQETQYF. The genes are TRBV10-2 and TRBJ2-5, with D possibly matching TRBD1 (6 bases). Trimming stripped 3 bases from V and 2 bases from J, with 13 bases between. The CDR3 spans 15 residues. CDR1 WSHSY and CDR2 SAAADI come from the germline V gene.

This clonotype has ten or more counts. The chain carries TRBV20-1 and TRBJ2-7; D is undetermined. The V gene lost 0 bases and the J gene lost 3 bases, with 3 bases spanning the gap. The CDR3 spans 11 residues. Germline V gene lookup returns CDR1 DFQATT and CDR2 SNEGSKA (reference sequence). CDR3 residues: CSARESYEQYF. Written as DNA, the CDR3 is TGCAGTGCTAGAGAGAGCTACGAGCAGTACTTC.